The T cell receptor beta chain described here comes from a study of CD8 T cells in ankylosing spondylitis. Overall study findings and caveats: Disease-linked clones were found to be CD8+ and relatively rare in peripheral blood. Characteristic of ankylosing spondylitis blood, it appeared, was a TCR beta motif comprising several highly homologous variants.

This clonotype showed up just a few times. Its antigen is currently unknown. At one end, the junction sequence differs from germline, possibly due to a read error. Scientists made TCR beta libraries using quantitative 5'-RACE with molecular barcodes. TCRdb processed the 5' RACE reads anew with MiXCR; each CDR3 protein has one entry. The data contain roughly 230,000 distinct CDR3 sequences, 15% to 20% of them singletons. Germline V lookup: CDR1 SGHAT, CDR2 FQNNGV. This CDR3 has 12 amino acids. The V call is TRBV11-2, the J call TRBJ2-7, with 7 positions matching TRBD1. The sequence was collected from a male donor with ankylosing spondylitis or in good health (not recorded which). The sequenced sample was blood, either unsorted or a sorted T cell fraction (not recorded which). The CDR3 sequence: CASSIVGGQTTF. CDR3 coding DNA: TGTGCCAGCAGCATTGTTGGGGGACAGACGACCTTC. Full variable domain (outside the CDR3, taken from reference TRBV11-2 and TRBJ2-7): EAGVAQSPRYKIIEKRQSVAFWCNPISGHATLYWYQQILGQGPKLLIQFQNNGVVDDSQLPKDRFSAERLKGVDSTLKIQPAKLEDSAVYLCASSIVGGQTTFGPGTRLTVT.